A selection of T cell receptor beta chains follows, all from one sample in a study of T cell responses to AZD1222 COVID-19 vaccine. The data were produced by immunoSEQ multiplex PCR, yet TCRdb's version contains in-frame clones alone and is incomplete. Of 150,000 to 200,000 clones listed, approximately 90% are singletons. The material sequenced was peripheral blood, taken 28 days after the second AZD1222 dose. These TCRs come from an adult who received the AZD1222 COVID-19 vaccine. The conserved cysteine and the conserved F or W are not part of the CDR3 here. The order of the fields is V gene, clone size, J gene, CDR3 protein. Clone size is stated in some rows and not others, as once, few, many or a class when expanded.

v_call: TRBV25-1; clone_size: NA; j_call: TRBJ2-3; cdr3_aa: ASSETTGRTDTQY
v_call: TRBV21-1; clone_size: NA; j_call: TRBJ2-7; cdr3_aa: ASRPQEPGDYLIHEQY
v_call: TRBV13; clone_size: once; j_call: TRBJ2-2; cdr3_aa: ASSQSTGELF
v_call: TRBV5-1; clone_size: NA; j_call: TRBJ1-5; cdr3_aa: ASSLTGLDNQPQH
v_call: TRBV6-1; clone_size: once; j_call: TRBJ2-6; cdr3_aa: ASSEVVGTGANVLT
v_call: TRBV19; clone_size: NA; j_call: TRBJ1-1; cdr3_aa: ASSTTLGGHRKAF
v_call: TRBV7-2; clone_size: once; j_call: TRBJ2-1; cdr3_aa: ASSLAGATNEQF
v_call: TRBV5-1; clone_size: NA; j_call: TRBJ1-1; cdr3_aa: ASSLDGGRSTEAF
v_call: TRBV7-2; clone_size: NA; j_call: TRBJ1-1; cdr3_aa: ASSLTGQENTEAF
v_call: TRBV23-1; clone_size: once; j_call: TRBJ2-7; cdr3_aa: ASSQSGRGPGTSAYEQY
v_call: TRBV7-6; clone_size: NA; j_call: TRBJ2-7; cdr3_aa: ASSLGDRGGTNEQY
v_call: TRBV30; clone_size: NA; j_call: TRBJ2-7; cdr3_aa: AWSVLGTDAYEQY
v_call: TRBV5-1; clone_size: NA; j_call: TRBJ2-7; cdr3_aa: ASSFFGSAYEQY
v_call: TRBV7-3; clone_size: NA; j_call: TRBJ2-5; cdr3_aa: ASSLGTGLRQETQY
v_call: TRBV11-3; clone_size: NA; j_call: TRBJ2-2; cdr3_aa: ASSLEANTGELF
v_call: TRBV5-4; clone_size: NA; j_call: TRBJ1-6; cdr3_aa: ASSLAGGRESPLH
v_call: TRBV5-6; clone_size: NA; j_call: TRBJ2-1; cdr3_aa: ASSLFVDGGSYNEQF
v_call: TRBV27; clone_size: NA; j_call: TRBJ1-1; cdr3_aa: ASRPLQGGDTEAF
v_call: TRBV3-1/TRBV3-2; clone_size: NA; j_call: TRBJ1-1; cdr3_aa: AAGGLNTEAF
v_call: TRBV9; clone_size: NA; j_call: TRBJ1-6; cdr3_aa: ASSARGVSPLH
v_call: TRBV12-5; clone_size: NA; j_call: TRBJ1-2; cdr3_aa: ASGFPGLPNYGYT
v_call: TRBV10-2; clone_size: NA; j_call: TRBJ2-1; cdr3_aa: ASSERRLADEQF
v_call: TRBV7-2; clone_size: NA; j_call: TRBJ1-5; cdr3_aa: ASSLSSGANQPQH
v_call: TRBV7-8; clone_size: NA; j_call: TRBJ1-6; cdr3_aa: ASSFTGAYYSPLH
v_call: TRBV10-3; clone_size: NA; j_call: TRBJ2-2; cdr3_aa: AISPNTGELF
v_call: TRBV4-1; clone_size: NA; j_call: TRBJ1-5; cdr3_aa: ASSQTFTGDSNQPQH
v_call: TRBV23-1; clone_size: NA; j_call: TRBJ2-1; cdr3_aa: ASSQSKTSGVSSYNEQF
v_call: TRBV20-1; clone_size: NA; j_call: TRBJ2-1; cdr3_aa: SASSPSGTSGWIHNEQF
v_call: TRBV18; clone_size: NA; j_call: TRBJ2-2; cdr3_aa: ASSPSTRTNTGELF
v_call: TRBV30; clone_size: NA; j_call: TRBJ2-1; cdr3_aa: AWSTDSSPVNEQF
v_call: TRBV7-3; clone_size: NA; j_call: TRBJ2-7; cdr3_aa: ASSLATGYEQY
v_call: TRBV19; clone_size: NA; j_call: TRBJ2-6; cdr3_aa: ASSTPGVSGANVLT
v_call: TRBV5-1; clone_size: NA; j_call: TRBJ2-1; cdr3_aa: ASSLTIHEQF
v_call: TRBV7-9; clone_size: NA; j_call: TRBJ1-3; cdr3_aa: ASSFHRRLSGNTIY
v_call: TRBV9; clone_size: NA; j_call: TRBJ2-7; cdr3_aa: ASSVYEAGYYEQY
v_call: TRBV7-9; clone_size: NA; j_call: TRBJ1-1; cdr3_aa: ASSLGSTEAF
v_call: TRBV30; clone_size: NA; j_call: TRBJ2-5; cdr3_aa: AWGDRTQY
v_call: TRBV6-5; clone_size: NA; j_call: TRBJ1-2; cdr3_aa: ASRPNRRYGYT
v_call: TRBV6-1; clone_size: NA; j_call: TRBJ1-4; cdr3_aa: ASSDTGEGSEKLF
v_call: TRBV7-9; clone_size: NA; j_call: TRBJ1-3; cdr3_aa: ASINSELSGNTIY
v_call: TRBV13; clone_size: NA; j_call: TRBJ2-7; cdr3_aa: ASSSRVHPGGTYEQY
v_call: TRBV12-3/TRBV12-4; clone_size: NA; j_call: TRBJ1-2; cdr3_aa: ASSPGAGYGYT
v_call: TRBV18; clone_size: once; j_call: TRBJ2-3; cdr3_aa: ASSPRSLAGTDTQY
v_call: TRBV4-1; clone_size: NA; j_call: TRBJ2-1; cdr3_aa: ASSQERTSGPNNEQF
v_call: TRBV4-1; clone_size: NA; j_call: TRBJ1-1; cdr3_aa: ASSLREVAEAF
v_call: TRBV7-9; clone_size: NA; j_call: TRBJ2-2; cdr3_aa: ASSKTGRNTGELF
v_call: TRBV19; clone_size: NA; j_call: TRBJ2-1; cdr3_aa: ASTGHYNEQF
v_call: TRBV11-2; clone_size: NA; j_call: TRBJ2-5; cdr3_aa: ASSLDRTVSLETQY
v_call: TRBV12-3/TRBV12-4; clone_size: NA; j_call: TRBJ1-1; cdr3_aa: ASSDRVEAF
v_call: TRBV18; clone_size: NA; j_call: TRBJ1-2; cdr3_aa: ASSPRAELIYGYT
v_call: TRBV15; clone_size: NA; j_call: TRBJ1-5; cdr3_aa: ATSKGQGARDQPQH